A single T cell receptor beta chain is shown here with its context. The sample belongs to a study of blood T cell repertoires in COVID-19. At the level of the study: Spain, Italy and the United States supplied samples that represented acute and convalescent COVID-19.

The table came from immunoSEQ multiplex PCR; TCRdb's copy has only in-frame clones and leaves some out. The data hold approximately 150,000 clones, with over 70% observed a single time. Germline V CDR1 and CDR2: MDHEN, SYDVKM. V dropped 5 bases and J dropped 7 bases, with 22 bases sitting between them. CDR3 length equals 16 residues. The study recruited people aged about 18 to 90 years across approximately 24 US areas. This chain connects TRBV28 to TRBJ2-3; the D gene is possibly TRBD1 (5 bases). This clonotype was obtained from a man in his sixties or seventies who had been exposed to COVID-19. Material: PBMCs or T cells enriched from blood (not recorded which). CDR3 bases: TGTGCCAGCAGTGAAACGCAGGGCCAGGGTACGTATACGCAGTATTTT. This gives the protein CASSETQGQGTYTQYF.